This T cell receptor (beta chain) was sequenced during a study of blood T cell repertoires in COVID-19. V gave up 0 bases and J gave up 5 bases, with 16 bases separating them. The CDR3 contains 16 residues. CDR1 WNHNN and CDR2 SYGVQD come from the germline V gene (reference sequence). Some clones are missing from TCRdb's copy, which holds only in-frame ones; the method was immunoSEQ multiplex PCR. The table shows about 93,000 clones, with around 86% occurring only once. This clonotype was obtained from a man in his sixties with COVID-19, enrolled during active disease. V and J are TRBV10-1 and TRBJ1-1, with no clear D. Sequenced sample: peripheral blood. The CDR3 reads CASSESERLDKTEAFF. In DNA form, the CDR3 reads TGCGCCAGCAGTGAGTCGGAGCGGTTGGATAAGACTGAAGCTTTCTTT.